This T cell receptor beta chain derives from a study of memory CD4+ T cells and cytomegalovirus serostatus. The germline gives CDR1 SGHAT, CDR2 FQNNGV. Trimming cost V 6 bases and J 2 bases, with 13 bases left between them. The length of the CDR3 is 14 residues. Sequencing was performed with immunoSEQ multiplex PCR; in TCRdb, only in-frame clones are kept and a portion is missing. The sample includes 48,000 or so clones, just under 80% of them seen just once. The sort gate was single viable CD3+CD4+CD8-CD45RO+ cells for memory CD4+ T cells. Serostatus was set by detecting CMV pp150, pp28, p38, p52 IgG. After thawing, CD4+ T cells were positively selected.

The V call is TRBV11-2, the J call TRBJ2-5; possibly TRBD1 or TRBD2 for D (6 bases each). This TCR came from an adult in good health and CMV-seronegative. Material: memory CD4+ T cells from blood. CDR3 protein: CASSRGGLQETQYF. CDR3 DNA sequence: TGTGCCAGCAGTCGAGGGGGGCTACAAGAGACCCAGTACTTC.